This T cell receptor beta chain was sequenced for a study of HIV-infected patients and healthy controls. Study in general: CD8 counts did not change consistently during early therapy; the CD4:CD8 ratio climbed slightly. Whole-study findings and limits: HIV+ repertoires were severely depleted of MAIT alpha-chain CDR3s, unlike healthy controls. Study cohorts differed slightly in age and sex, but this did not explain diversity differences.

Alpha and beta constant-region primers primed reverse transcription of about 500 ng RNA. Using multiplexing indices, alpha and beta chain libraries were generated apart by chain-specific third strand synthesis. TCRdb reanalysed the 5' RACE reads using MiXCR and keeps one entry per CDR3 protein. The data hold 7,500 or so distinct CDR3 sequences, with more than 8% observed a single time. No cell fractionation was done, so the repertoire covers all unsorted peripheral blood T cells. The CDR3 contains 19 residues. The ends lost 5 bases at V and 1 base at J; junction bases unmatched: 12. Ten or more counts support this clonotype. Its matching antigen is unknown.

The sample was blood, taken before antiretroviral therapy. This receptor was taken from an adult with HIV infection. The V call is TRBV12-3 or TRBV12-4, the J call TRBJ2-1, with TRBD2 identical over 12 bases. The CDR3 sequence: CASSPLAGGTSSSYNEQFF. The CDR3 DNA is TGTGCCAGCAGTCCTCTAGCGGGGGGGACATCTTCTTCCTACAATGAGCAGTTCTTC.